The 32 T cell receptor beta chains reported below all come from one sample, sequenced in a study of shared clonotypes between healthy human individuals. Naive CD8 populations comprised CD45RO-negative cells positively selected for CCR7, excluding terminally differentiated effector memory CD45RA+ cells. Repertoires were generated with immunoSEQ multiplex PCR, while TCRdb's copy carries only in-frame clones and drops some. The profile shows hundreds of thousands of clones, 92% of them singletons. The sequenced sample consisted of naive CD8+ T cells sorted from blood. These TCRs come from a man aged 25 to 45 in good health.

The chain couples TRBV6-6 to TRBJ2-1; 7 bases are a match to TRBD1. Germline CDR1 MNHNY, CDR2 SVGAGI (reference sequence). This CDR3 comprises 14 residues. V lost 5 bases, J lost 2 bases, and 3 bases stayed unmatched. In nucleotides, the CDR3 is TGTGCCAGCAGTCCGACAGGGACCTACAATGAGCAGTTCTTC. Its translation: CASSPTGTYNEQFF.

The chain combines TRBV28 with TRBJ2-7, with D possibly matching TRBD1 (6 bases). CDR3 length: 14 amino acids. V was clipped by 3 bases and J by 2 bases, with 11 bases between them. The germline V gene encodes CDR1 MDHEN and CDR2 SYDVKM. The CDR3 DNA reads TGTGCCAGCAGTTTGTCCGGGACAACCTACGAGCAGTACTTC. This gives the protein CASSLSGTTYEQYF. The complete variable domain, with remaining parts taken from reference TRBV28 and TRBJ2-7, reads DVKVTQSSRYLVKRTGEKVFLECVQDMDHENMFWYRQDPGLGLRLIYFSYDVKMKEKGDIPEGYSVSREKKERFSLILESASTNQTSMYLCASSLSGTTYEQYFGPGTRLTVT.

The chain is built from TRBV19 and TRBJ2-3; perhaps TRBD2 as D (5 bases). There are 15 residues in the CDR3. Germline V lookup: CDR1 LNHDA, CDR2 SQIVND (reference sequence). V was cut by 6 bases and J by 0 bases, with 13 bases left in between. The CDR3 DNA follows: TGTGCCAGTAGCCCAAGGCGGGCCAGCACAGATACGCAGTATTTT. It translates to CASSPRRASTDTQYF. The variable domain in full, with the rest retrieved from reference TRBV19 and TRBJ2-3, is DGGITQSPKYLFRKEGQNVTLSCEQNLNHDAMYWYRQDPGQGLRLIYYSQIVNDFQKGDIAEGYSVSREKKESFPLTVTSAQKNPTAFYLCASSPRRASTDTQYFGPGTRLTVL.

Concerning this clone: This may come from a read error, since a much larger clone is one base off. The rearrangement joins TRBV2 to TRBJ1-4; 10 positions match TRBD1. The CDR3 covers 14 residues. Germline trimming cut 4 bases from V and 5 bases from J; bases unmatched to any gene: 1. Per germline, CDR1 SNHLY and CDR2 FYNNEI. The CDR3 loop is CASSAGQGNEKLFF. CDR3 sequence (DNA): TGTGCCAGCAGTGCGGGACAGGGGAATGAAAAACTGTTTTTT.

The V and J genes are TRBV4-1 and TRBJ1-1; no firm D call. Trimming took off 5 bases at V and 5 bases at J, with 18 bases between the two ends. Per the germline V gene, CDR1 is MGHRA and CDR2 is YSYEKL. The CDR3 extends over 15 amino acids. CDR3 region: CASSARGTRRTEAFF. The CDR3 DNA reads as TGCGCCAGCAGCGCCCGTGGAACGCGCCGAACTGAAGCTTTCTTT.

DNA of the CDR3: TGTGCCAGCGGGCCCCTCTCGGGGTACAATGAGCAGTTCTTC. Protein sequence: CASGPLSGYNEQFF. The rearrangement joins TRBV11-2 to TRBJ2-1; TRBD2 might be the D (5 bases). Trimming shortened V by 8 bases and J by 4 bases, and 15 bases separated the two germline ends. The germline V gene has CDR1 SGHAT and CDR2 FQNNGV. The CDR3 is 14 amino acids. The variable domain in full, completed from reference TRBV11-2 and TRBJ2-1, reads EAGVAQSPRYKIIEKRQSVAFWCNPISGHATLYWYQQILGQGPKLLIQFQNNGVVDDSQLPKDRFSAERLKGVDSTLKIQPAKLEDSAVYLCASGPLSGYNEQFFGPGTRLTVL.

The V call is TRBV5-4, the J call TRBJ1-2, with D tentatively TRBD1 (5 bases). CDR3 length equals 15 residues. Germline V gene lookup returns CDR1 SGHNT and CDR2 YYREEE (reference sequence). V lost 1 base and J lost 8, with 18 bases in between. The CDR3 DNA sequence: TGTGCCAGCAGCTTGAACCCGGGACTGGAAAGGGGCTACACCTTC. This gives the protein CASSLNPGLERGYTF.

This clone has only a few counts. The rearrangement links TRBV30 to TRBJ2-7; TRBD2 matches 7 bases. Looked up from germline, CDR1 is GTSNPN and CDR2 is SVGIG (reference sequence). The CDR3 has 14 residues. The junction had 8 bases not matched to a gene; V was cut back by 5 bases and J by 1 base. DNA of the CDR3: TGTGCCTGGGGATCGTCAGCGGGATCCTACGAGCAGTACTTC. This encodes CAWGSSAGSYEQYF.

The chain links TRBV28 to TRBJ2-7, with TRBD2 matching over 8 bases. The CDR3 runs 13 residues. Trimming took 7 bases from V and 4 from J; bases not matched to a gene: 6. Germline values: CDR1 MDHEN, CDR2 SYDVKM. CDR3 in DNA: TGTGCCAGCAACGGGGCGGGAGGATACGAGCAGTACTTC. Amino acid sequence: CASNGAGGYEQYF.

CDR3 nucleotides: TGTGCCAGCAGCGTAGTTGGGCGGAAAGAAGAGACCCAGTACTTC. Protein product: CASSVVGRKEETQYF. The J gene is TRBJ2-5, the V gene TRBV9; D gene uncertain. V was shortened by 0 bases and J by 3 bases, with 12 bases between the two germline ends. CDR1 is SGDLS, CDR2 YYNGEE, per germline. CDR3 length: 15 residues.

This clone was observed a single time. The V gene is TRBV10-3, the J gene TRBJ2-1; 9 nucleotides agree with TRBD2. The germline gives CDR1 ENHRY, CDR2 SYGVKD. Germline trimming cut 7 bases from V and 2 bases from J; bases unmatched to any gene: 12. This CDR3 comprises 17 residues. Here the CDR3 DNA reads TGTGCCATCAACCGGGACGACCTAGCGGGAACCTACAATGAGCAGTTCTTC. This codes for CAINRDDLAGTYNEQFF.

The genes are TRBV10-3 and TRBJ2-3, with a possible D match to TRBD1 (5 bases). CDR1 ENHRY and CDR2 SYGVKD come from the germline V gene. Trimming cost V 0 bases and J 2 bases, with 12 bases left between them. The CDR3 runs to 16 residues. The CDR3 nucleotides are TGTGCCATCAGTGAGTCATTAGCAGGGAACACAGATACGCAGTATTTT. This codes for CAISESLAGNTDTQYF.

The CDR3 loop reads CASSVAGTSSYEQYF. In nucleotides, the CDR3 is TGTGCCAGTAGTGTGGCGGGGACGAGCTCCTACGAGCAGTACTTC. The chain has TRBV19 and TRBJ2-7, with D maybe TRBD2 (6 bases). The germline V gene encodes CDR1 LNHDA and CDR2 SQIVND (reference sequence). V shed 5 bases and J shed 0 bases, with 14 bases lying between them. This CDR3 contains 15 residues.

CDR3 residues: CASSPTGGSYEQYF. CDR3 coding DNA: TGTGCCAGCAGCCCGACAGGGGGGTCCTACGAGCAGTACTTC. This chain connects TRBV7-6 to TRBJ2-7; 9 nucleotides align to TRBD1. V lost 5 bases and J lost 1; bases outside the gene matches: 3. The CDR3 spans 14 residues. Germline assignment: CDR1 SGHVS and CDR2 FNYEAQ.

The chain joins TRBV7-9 to TRBJ2-1, with TRBD1 matching 8 bases. Looked up from germline, CDR1 is SEHNR and CDR2 is FQNEAQ (reference sequence). V dropped 4 bases and J dropped 4; count of bases not matched to a gene: 6. This CDR3 has 15 amino acids. The CDR3: CASSWRDRGYNEQFF. CDR3 bases: TGTGCCAGCAGCTGGAGAGACAGGGGATACAATGAGCAGTTCTTC.

V usage is TRBV10-3 and J usage is TRBJ2-1, with unresolved D. Germline values: CDR1 ENHRY, CDR2 SYGVKD. The CDR3 extends over 13 amino acids. Deletions cut 8 bases from V and 0 bases from J, with 8 bases between. The CDR3 loop reads CAISGPSYNEQFF. CDR3 DNA: TGTGCCATCTCCGGGCCCTCCTACAATGAGCAGTTCTTC.

V gene TRBV5-6 combines with J gene TRBJ2-5; 10 nucleotides align to TRBD2. This CDR3 comprises 14 residues. Looked up from germline, CDR1 is SGHDT and CDR2 is YYEEEE. Trimming removed 1 base from V and 5 bases from J; junction bases left unmatched: 2. The CDR3 nucleotides are TGTGCCAGCAGCTTGACTAGCGGGATGGAGACCCAGTACTTC. It yields the protein CASSLTSGMETQYF. Combining the CDR3 with reference TRBV5-6 and TRBJ2-5 gives the whole variable domain DAGVTQSPTHLIKTRGQQVTLRCSPKSGHDTVSWYQQALGQGPQFIFQYYEEEERQRGNFPDRFSGHQFPNYSSELNVNALLLGDSALYLCASSLTSGMETQYFGPGTRLLVL.

The genes are TRBV29-1 and TRBJ2-7; TRBD1 matches 7 bases. CDR3 length: 14 amino acids. Germline loops: CDR1 SQVTM, CDR2 ANQGSEA. The V segment lost 4 bases and the J segment 5 bases; nucleotides outside the gene matches: 11. The CDR3 is CSVVGQGVFHEQYF. CDR3 bases: TGCAGCGTTGTTGGTCAGGGGGTCTTCCACGAGCAGTACTTC.

The chain recombines TRBV7-2 with TRBJ2-7; D unclear. Trimming removed 2 bases from V and 0 bases from J, with 11 bases in between. The CDR3 totals 15 residues. Germline CDR1 SGHTA, CDR2 FQGNSA. This chain's CDR3 is CASSLTGYSSYEQYF. Written as DNA, the CDR3 is TGTGCCAGCAGCTTAACCGGATATTCCTCCTACGAGCAGTACTTC. The variable domain in full, with the rest retrieved from reference TRBV7-2 and TRBJ2-7, is GAGVSQSPSNKVTEKGKDVELRCDPISGHTALYWYRQSLGQGLEFLIYFQGNSAPDKSGLPSDRFSAERTGGSVSTLTIQRTQQEDSAVYLCASSLTGYSSYEQYFGPGTRLTVT.

This chain uses TRBV5-1 with TRBJ2-5; 7 positions agree with TRBD1. CDR1 is SGHRS, CDR2 YFSETQ, per germline. V was pared by 0 bases and J by 1 base, with 3 bases of the junction left unmatched. The CDR3 contains 15 residues. The CDR3 DNA reads as TGCGCCAGCAGCTTGGACAGGGACAGCCAAGAGACCCAGTACTTC. This sequence encodes CASSLDRDSQETQYF. The full variable domain, with the rest looked up from reference TRBV5-1 and TRBJ2-5, is KAGVTQTPRYLIKTRGQQVTLSCSPISGHRSVSWYQQTPGQGLQFLFEYFSETQRNKGNFPGRFSGRQFSNSRSEMNVSTLELGDSALYLCASSLDRDSQETQYFGPGTRLLVL.

CDR3 in amino acids: CASSLGAGGAYNEQFF. As DNA, the CDR3 is TGTGCCAGCAGCTTAGGAGCGGGAGGCGCCTACAATGAGCAGTTCTTC. This sequence joins TRBV7-9 and TRBJ2-1; 9 bases line up with TRBD2. There are 16 residues in the CDR3. V was pared by 1 base and J by 2 bases, with 3 bases of the junction left unmatched. Germline CDR1 and CDR2: SEHNR and FQNEAQ (reference sequence).

This rearrangement joins TRBV5-5 to TRBJ1-5; no definite D call. The CDR3 spans 15 residues. Germline V gene lookup returns CDR1 SGHKS and CDR2 YYEKEE (reference sequence). Trimming took 4 bases from V and 3 from J, leaving 14 bases between them. DNA of the CDR3: TGTGCCAGCAGCCCGAGGGTATATGTCAATCAGCCCCAGCATTTT. Its protein is CASSPRVYVNQPQHF.

The chain joins TRBV4-1 to TRBJ2-1, with TRBD2 matching 11 bases. Germline lookup yields CDR1 MGHRA and CDR2 YSYEKL. V shed 4 bases, J shed 8 bases, and the junction held 7 bases outside the gene matches. This CDR3 has 15 residues. The CDR3 protein is CASSPRLAGNHEQFF. The CDR3, as DNA: TGCGCCAGCAGCCCTCGACTAGCGGGAAATCATGAGCAGTTCTTC.

The chain joins TRBV9 to TRBJ1-5, with D possibly being TRBD1 (6 bases). V was pared by 0 bases and J by 4 bases, with 11 bases between. The CDR3 sequence is 15 residues long. The germline gives CDR1 SGDLS, CDR2 YYNGEE. Here the CDR3 DNA reads TGTGCCAGCAGCGTAGACGGGGGACAAAATCAGCCCCAGCATTTT. Its protein is CASSVDGGQNQPQHF.

This clone was picked up one time. The chain has TRBV7-2 and TRBJ2-5; D ambiguous. Trimming shortened V by 5 bases and J by 4 bases, and 8 bases separated the two germline ends. Germline V CDR1 and CDR2: SGHTA, FQGNSA. The CDR3 is 12 amino acids. CDR3 sequence: CASSPHSETQYF. CDR3 DNA: TGTGCCAGCAGCCCACATTCAGAGACCCAGTACTTC.

Note on this clone: The same CDR3 is also encoded by other DNA sequences in this sample. The genes are TRBV15 and TRBJ1-5; no definite D call. This CDR3 has 12 amino acids. V was clipped by 3 bases and J by 4 bases, with 4 bases between them. Looked up from germline, CDR1 is LNHNV and CDR2 is YYDKDF (reference sequence). This CDR3 reads CATSRENQPQHF. CDR3 DNA: TGTGCCACCAGCAGGGAAAATCAGCCCCAGCATTTT.

J is TRBJ2-7 and V is TRBV11-2, with 10 positions matching TRBD2. The CDR3 totals 16 residues. J lost 3 bases, V lost 5 bases, and 10 bases had no gene match. Germline-derived CDR1 and CDR2 are SGHAT and FQNNGV. CDR3 protein: CASSISGTSAFYEQYF. The CDR3, as DNA: TGTGCCAGCAGCATATCCGGGACTAGCGCCTTCTACGAGCAGTACTTC.

This clone was detected once. The chain couples TRBV19 to TRBJ2-7, with D unresolved. CDR1 LNHDA and CDR2 SQIVND come from the germline V gene (reference sequence). V shed 5 bases and J shed 7 bases, with 12 bases lying between them. This CDR3 contains 12 residues. Written as DNA, the CDR3 is TGTGCCAGTAGTGATGCCAACTTGGAGCAGTACTTC. Translation: CASSDANLEQYF. Complete variable domain (other parts from reference TRBV19 and TRBJ2-7): DGGITQSPKYLFRKEGQNVTLSCEQNLNHDAMYWYRQDPGQGLRLIYYSQIVNDFQKGDIAEGYSVSREKKESFPLTVTSAQKNPTAFYLCASSDANLEQYFGPGTRLTVT.

The chain links TRBV7-9 to TRBJ2-7, with 10 bases lining up with TRBD2. There are 16 residues in the CDR3. In germline, CDR1 is SEHNR, CDR2 FQNEAQ (reference sequence). Trimming at V came to 4 bases and at J to 3 bases, leaving 9 bases not matched to a gene. The CDR3 loop reads CASSYPSGSEVYEQYF. The CDR3 coding sequence is TGTGCCAGCAGCTACCCTAGCGGGAGTGAGGTCTACGAGCAGTACTTC.

Here the CDR3 reads CASRKLAGVGEQYF. CDR3 in DNA: TGTGCCAGCAGGAAACTGGCGGGAGTGGGCGAGCAGTACTTC. The chain has TRBV28 and TRBJ2-7, with 7 positions matching TRBD2. The CDR3 is 14 amino acids. Trimming at V came to 6 bases and at J to 6 bases, leaving 11 bases not matched to a gene. Germline assignment: CDR1 MDHEN and CDR2 SYDVKM.

The rearrangement uses TRBV28 and TRBJ2-6, with D unclear. The germline CDR1 and CDR2 sequences are MDHEN and SYDVKM. V shed 0 bases and J shed 1 base, with 4 bases lying between them. This CDR3 comprises 15 residues. The CDR3 loop is CASSLWGSGANVLTF. The CDR3 DNA is TGTGCCAGCAGTTTATGGGGGTCTGGGGCCAACGTCCTGACTTTC.

The rearrangement links TRBV5-6 to TRBJ1-1, with D uncertain. CDR1 SGHDT and CDR2 YYEEEE come from the germline V gene. Trimming shortened V by 3 bases and J by 5 bases, and 17 bases separated the two germline ends. The CDR3 extends over 15 amino acids. In DNA, the CDR3 is TGTGCCAGCAGCTCAGACCCGGGTCCTGTAACTGAAGCTTTCTTT. Translation: CASSSDPGPVTEAFF.